This TCR beta chain comes out of a study of blood T cell repertoires in COVID-19 (TCRdb year 2020). Concerning the study at large: Collaborator samples came from the United States, Italy and Spain and covered acute and convalescent phases of COVID-19. HLA class I and class II types, where available, came from metadata supplied by the sample provider rather than from assay-based typing. A freely available public database, intended as a resource for researchers studying the immune response to SARS-CoV-2, is where the repertoires were released. The material from the prospective study consisted of cDNA or gDNA derived from T cells, B-cell-depleted T cells, or PBMCs. Nearly every sample came with metadata listing a de-identified subject ID, COVID-19 status, age in years and sex. Deeply sampled blood TCRbeta repertoires from subjects exposed to, actively infected with, or recovered from COVID-19 were included in the dataset. Samples were obtained from the ongoing ImmuneRACE study (first 160 participants) and from 1,254 subjects provided by 6 global collaborators.

TCRbeta CDR3 regions were amplified from genomic DNA using the immunoSEQ Assay, a bias-controlled multiplex PCR. In the source study's methods: Nucleated cell counts per sample were estimated from amplification of reference gene primers within the assay. To quantify the absolute abundance of each unique TCRbeta CDR3 rearrangement, sequence reads were collapsed and filtered. For each sample, productive Simpson clonality was calculated by taking the square root of Simpson's diversity index across productive rearrangements. TCRdb took over this immuneACCESS table, retaining in-frame rearrangements with V and J assigned. Such tables are incomplete; in checked studies, under half of the missing clones stem from an unresolved V gene, and the remainder is unexplained. V and J calls and clone size come straight from that table; D and trimming were deduced from the DNA. Recorded for this sample are 300,000 to 400,000 clones; more than 70% of them occurred a single time. Of the sample, 0.9% to 1.5% is held by the ten largest clones.

In the case of this clone: Its antigen is unknown. No clone much larger than this one lies a single base away; base qualities are absent.

What the research found in general, with its limitations: The amount of clinical and demographic metadata varied by source and participant and was provided uncurated.

Participants in the prospective study were aged roughly 18 to 89 years, lived in under 30 United States geographic areas, and enrolled through a virtual design. Cohort assignment in the prospective study relied on participant-reported clinical history from a screening survey and a study questionnaire. ImmuneRACE Cohort 3 recovered participants were defined by two consecutive negative NP/OP PCR tests, healthcare professional clearance, or symptom resolution. Each participant in the prospective study had whole blood, serum and a nasopharyngeal or oropharyngeal swab collected by mobile phlebotomists. Prospective study participants could optionally give additional blood draws and questionnaires over an approximately two-month period. Prospective study blood samples were shipped either frozen or at room temperature before DNA extraction. From the germline V gene (reference sequence), CDR1 is LNHDA and CDR2 is SQIVND. The V and J ends are trimmed by 8 bases and 4 bases, leaving 17 bases between them. The CDR3 holds 14 amino acids from the cysteine to the phenylalanine. CDR3 DNA only is kept here, 42 bases in frame from base 1.

The sample comprised PBMCs or T cells enriched from blood (not recorded which). Recombination linked TRBV19 to TRBJ1-1, with no D gene named confidently. The clonotype originates from a woman aged 18-35 years who had recovered from COVID-19. The bases read TGTGCCAGTTCCCTCAAAGCGGGCGGCACTGAAGCTTTCTTT. Translated, it gives CASSLKAGGTEAFF. The CDR3 plus the reference TRBV19 and TRBJ1-1 genes for the other parts give the full variable domain: DGGITQSPKYLFRKEGQNVTLSCEQNLNHDAMYWYRQDPGQGLRLIYYSQIVNDFQKGDIAEGYSVSREKKESFPLTVTSAQKNPTAFYLCASSLKAGGTEAFFGQGTRLTVV.